The 5 T cell receptor beta chains below all came from one sample that was sequenced in a study of long-term antiretroviral therapy in people with HIV. Running of the v3.0 immunoSEQ assay took place at survey level. The table came from immunoSEQ multiplex PCR; TCRdb's copy has only in-frame clones and leaves some out. The sample includes approximately 35,000 clones, around 94% of them seen just once. The source was unsorted PBMCs, collected around 5.3 years after starting antiretroviral therapy. The receptor source for this set is a woman in her forties or fifties with HIV.

This chain uses TRBV27 with TRBJ2-3; tentative D call: TRBD1 (6 bases). Germline V gene data show CDR1 as MNHEY and CDR2 as SMNVEV (reference sequence). The CDR3 is made up of 16 amino acids. V gave up 3 bases and J gave up 3 bases, with 16 bases separating them. CDR3 sequence (DNA): TGTGCCAGCAGTTTTTCATTGGACAGAGCAACAGATACGCAGTATTTT. Translation: CASSFSLDRATDTQYF.

This clone appeared once. The chain joins TRBV10-2 to TRBJ1-5, with 8 positions matching TRBD1. There are 18 residues in the CDR3. With V trimmed by 2 bases and J by 0 bases, 9 bases remained unmatched. Germline-derived CDR1 and CDR2 are WSHSY and SAAADI. The CDR3 nucleotides are TGCGCCAGCAGTGAGGGGCAGGGGGCGGAATATAGCAATCAGCCCCAGCATTTT. This sequence encodes CASSEGQGAEYSNQPQHF.

This chain connects TRBV18 to TRBJ1-1; 11 bases are a match to TRBD1. The CDR3 length is 15 residues. CDR1 KGHSH and CDR2 LQKENI come from the germline V gene. V lost 5 bases to trimming and J lost 3 bases; unmatched junction nucleotides: 5. The CDR3 nucleotides read TGTGCCAGCTCAGTAAGGGGACAGGGGGACACTGAAGCTTTCTTT. Translating gives CASSVRGQGDTEAFF. The whole variable domain, filled in from reference TRBV18 and TRBJ1-1, reads NAGVMQNPRHLVRRRGQEARLRCSPMKGHSHVYWYRQLPEEGLKFMVYLQKENIIDESGMPKERFSAEFPKEGPSILRIQQVVRGDSAAYFCASSVRGQGDTEAFFGQGTRLTVV.

The gene calls are TRBV9 and TRBJ2-3, with D possibly matching TRBD2 (5 bases). CDR3 length: 15 amino acids. V lost 3 bases to trimming and J lost 2 bases, with 13 bases between them. The germline V gene has CDR1 SGDLS and CDR2 YYNGEE. The CDR3: CASSALALPTDTQYF. CDR3 in DNA: TGTGCCAGCAGCGCTCTAGCCCTTCCCACAGATACGCAGTATTTT. The full variable domain, with the rest looked up from reference TRBV9 and TRBJ2-3, is DSGVTQTPKHLITATGQRVTLRCSPRSGDLSVYWYQQSLDQGLQFLIQYYNGEERAKGNILERFSAQQFPDLHSELNLSSLELGDSALYFCASSALALPTDTQYFGPGTRLTVL.

The rearrangement joins TRBV15 to TRBJ2-2; 12 nucleotides agree with TRBD1. The CDR3 sequence is 16 residues long. The germline V gene encodes CDR1 LNHNV and CDR2 YYDKDF (reference sequence). The V segment lost 5 bases and the J segment 2 bases; nucleotides outside the gene matches: 3. In nucleotides, the CDR3 is TGTGCCACCAGCTGGGGGACAGGGGGCAACACCGGGGAGCTGTTTTTT. It yields the protein CATSWGTGGNTGELFF.